This passage covers 24 T cell receptor beta chains from one sample sequenced in a study of spatial heterogeneity in lung cancer. Time point specified: sample taken at primary tumor resection. TCRdb independently ran MiXCR on the 5' RACE reads; one entry per CDR3 protein. The sample has some 8,600 distinct CDR3 sequences, about 4.5% seen once. The sample here was PBMCs, taken at surgery. The receptors derive from a male donor with early-stage non-small cell lung cancer.

This sequence joins TRBV14 and TRBJ1-6; 7 nucleotides line up with TRBD1. There are 15 residues in the CDR3. The V segment lost 3 bases and the J segment 9 bases; nucleotides outside the gene matches: 8. Germline assignment: CDR1 SGHDN and CDR2 FVKESK. The CDR3 DNA reads TGTGCCAGCAGCCAGACACAGGGGCGGTCTTCACCCCTCCACTTT. Translating gives CASSQTQGRSSPLHF.

About this clonotype itself: An end of the junction differs from the germline gene, which may be a read error. The V gene is TRBV15, the J gene TRBJ1-5; D unclear. This CDR3 has 12 amino acids. Looked up from germline, CDR1 is LNHNV and CDR2 is YYDKDF (reference sequence). Written as DNA, the CDR3 is TGTACCACCAGCAGAGTGGATCAGCCCCAGCATTTT. Encoded protein: CTTSRVDQPQHF.

This clonotype counts as medium-sized. The CDR3 does not close with the conserved phenylalanine or tryptophan, likely indicating a read error. The DNA is omitted, as the CDR3 cannot be located on it reliably, and the CDR3 follows TCRdb's listing. The CDR3 spells CATSSGLDRQMSL. V gene TRBV15 combines with J gene TRBJ1-2; the D segment call TRBD1 is taken from the table without a DNA check. CDR1 is LNHNV, CDR2 YYDKDF, per germline (reference sequence). The CDR3 sequence runs 13 residues, both termini included.

Remarks on this clonotype: A read error may produce the germline difference seen at one junction end. This chain links TRBV19 with TRBJ2-1; D is unresolved. CDR3 length equals 15 residues. CDR1 and CDR2 (germline): LNHDA, SQIVND (reference sequence). The CDR3 nucleotides read TGTGCCAGTAGTATCGGACCCCCGGTATACAATGGGCAGTTCTTC. It yields the protein CASSIGPPVYNGQFF.

By share, this clonotype counts as medium-sized. The genes are TRBV29-1 and TRBJ2-2; D gene ambiguous. Trimming removed 7 bases at V and 0 bases at J, with 6 bases between. There are 12 residues in the CDR3. The germline gives CDR1 SQVTM, CDR2 ANQGSEA. The CDR3 nucleotides are TGCAGCGCCAACGCGAACACCGGGGAGCTGTTTTTT. Amino acids: CSANANTGELFF.

The chain couples TRBV5-4 to TRBJ2-3; TRBD1 aligns across 12 bases. Germline CDR1 and CDR2: SGHNT and YYREEE (reference sequence). J lost 6 bases, V lost 6 bases, and 8 bases had no gene match. The CDR3 is made up of 15 amino acids. The CDR3 region is CASTLRDRGPDTQYF. The CDR3 coding sequence is TGTGCCAGCACCCTCCGGGACAGGGGGCCGGATACGCAGTATTTT. Looking up the rest from reference TRBV5-4 and TRBJ2-3 gives the full variable domain: ETGVTQSPTHLIKTRGQQVTLRCSSQSGHNTVSWYQQALGQGPQFIFQYYREEENGRGNFPPRFSGLQFPNYSSELNVNALELDDSALYLCASTLRDRGPDTQYFGPGTRLTVL.

This clonotype is labeled as medium-sized (0.01 to 0.1%). This chain uses TRBV29-1 with TRBJ2-5; D gene uncertain. Germline lookup yields CDR1 SQVTM and CDR2 ANQGSEA. The CDR3 covers 12 residues. V lost 4 bases and J lost 1, with 7 bases in between. The CDR3 DNA sequence: TGCAGCGTTGGGAAGGGCCAAGAGACCCAGTACTTC. Translating it yields CSVGKGQETQYF.

This clonotype was seen ten or more times. The chain carries TRBV20-1 and TRBJ1-5; D is possibly TRBD1 (6 bases). This CDR3 region has 14 residues. Trimming took off 5 bases at V and 7 bases at J, with 18 bases between the two ends. Germline-derived CDR1 and CDR2 are DFQATT and SNEGSKA (reference sequence). CDR3 residues: CSARLGGAGQPQHF. As DNA, the CDR3 is TGCAGTGCTCGGCTGGGGGGCGCAGGACAGCCCCAGCATTTT.

This clonotype was observed a handful of times. The chain links TRBV19 to TRBJ1-5; weak D call: TRBD1 (5 bases). The germline CDR1 and CDR2 sequences are LNHDA and SQIVND (reference sequence). The CDR3 spans 15 residues. V lost 3 bases, J lost 7 bases, and 16 bases lay in between. The CDR3 protein is CASSIEGQLGQPQHF. CDR3 DNA: TGTGCCAGTAGTATCGAAGGACAATTAGGGCAGCCCCAGCATTTT.

This clonotype is labeled as medium-sized. The chain combines TRBV12-3 or TRBV12-4 with TRBJ2-1; 8 bases map to TRBD1. The junction had 8 bases not matched to a gene; V was cut back by 0 bases and J by 7 bases. The CDR3 spans 16 residues. This CDR3 reads CASSLALGQGANEQFF. CDR3 nucleotides: TGTGCCAGCAGTTTAGCGCTAGGTCAGGGGGCGAATGAGCAGTTCTTC.

This clonotype was seen repeatedly, ten times or more. This chain connects TRBV11-2 to TRBJ1-4; the D gene is possibly TRBD1 (5 bases). Trimming left V 2 bases short and J 10 bases short, with 17 bases between. The CDR3 runs to 15 residues. Germline CDR1 is SGHAT and CDR2 is FQNNGV. The CDR3 sequence is CASSLTRQGLAKLFF. CDR3 nucleotide sequence: TGTGCCAGCAGCTTAACGCGGCAGGGTCTGGCAAAACTGTTTTTT.

Relative to its sample, this clonotype is medium-sized. The chain joins TRBV6-2 or TRBV6-3 to TRBJ1-6; TRBD1 agrees at 8 bases. In germline, CDR1 is MNHEY, CDR2 SVGEGT. The CDR3 runs 14 residues. V lost 4 bases and J lost 6; bases outside the gene matches: 2. The CDR3 loop reads CASSSGQGNSPLHF. As DNA, the CDR3 is TGTGCCAGCAGTTCCGGACAGGGTAATTCACCCCTCCACTTT.

This clonotype is medium-sized by share. The rearrangement joins TRBV6-4 to TRBJ2-3; the match to TRBD2 covers 12 bases. Per germline, CDR1 MRHNA and CDR2 SNTAGT. CDR3 length equals 14 residues. The V gene end was trimmed by 4 bases and the J gene end by 4 bases; junction bases not matched to a gene: 0. CDR3 loop: CASSGTSGADTQYF. As DNA, the CDR3 is TGTGCCAGCAGTGGGACTAGCGGGGCAGATACGCAGTATTTT.

Details on this clonotype: A much larger clone lies a single base off, so this may be a read error. This chain links TRBV3-1 with TRBJ2-6; D may correspond to TRBD1 or TRBD2 (6 bases each). The CDR3 spans 15 residues. Per the germline V gene, CDR1 is LGHDT and CDR2 is YNNKEL (reference sequence). The CDR3 here is CASSTQTRGANDLTF. CDR3 nucleotide sequence: TGTGCCAGCAGCACTCAGACTAGGGGGGCCAACGACCTGACTTTC.

This clonotype was seen many times. This chain connects TRBV28 to TRBJ2-2, with D tentatively TRBD1 or TRBD2 (6 bases each). Trimming shortened V by 3 bases and J by 6 bases, and 8 bases separated the two germline ends. Germline values: CDR1 MDHEN, CDR2 SYDVKM. This CDR3 region has 13 residues. The CDR3 DNA reads as TGTGCCAGCAGTTTGGAGGGGGCCGGGGAGCTGTTTTTT. Its protein product is CASSLEGAGELFF.

This clonotype was counted at least ten times. V is TRBV4-3 and J is TRBJ1-1, with D perhaps matching TRBD1 (6 bases). The CDR3 totals 14 residues. Germline values: CDR1 LGHNA, CDR2 YSLEER. V lost 10 bases and J 4 bases, leaving 19 bases between the germline ends. The CDR3 DNA reads TGCGCCACTTCTAACAGGGTTGCCGGCACTGAAGCTTTCTTT. Protein: CATSNRVAGTEAFF.

This clonotype came up many times. This chain's CDR3 is CASSPGPYDYGYTF. The CDR3 region has the DNA TGCGCCAGCAGCCCGGGACCTTATGACTATGGCTACACCTTC. The V and J genes are TRBV5-1 and TRBJ1-2; TRBD1 is a possible D gene (5 bases). The CDR3 has 14 amino acids. The germline V gene encodes CDR1 SGHRS and CDR2 YFSETQ. V was clipped by 4 bases and J by 3 bases, with 13 bases between them.

By share, this clonotype ranks as medium-sized. This chain connects TRBV12-3 or TRBV12-4 to TRBJ1-1, with D unresolved. Trimming took off 1 base at V and 6 bases at J, with 15 bases between the two ends. CDR3 length: 15 amino acids. The CDR3 is CASSLGSTLGPEAFF. The CDR3 nucleotides read TGTGCCAGCAGTTTAGGGAGTACCCTAGGCCCTGAAGCTTTCTTT.

This chain joins TRBV12-3 or TRBV12-4 and TRBJ2-1; unclear D gene. V shed 6 bases and J shed 7 bases, with 10 bases lying between them. This CDR3 is built from 12 residues. The CDR3, as DNA: TGTGCCAGCAGCCCCCTTTCGAATGAGCAGTTCTTC. Translating it yields CASSPLSNEQFF.

This clonotype was picked up many times. V and J are TRBV20-1 and TRBJ1-1; no firm D call. Per germline, CDR1 DFQATT and CDR2 SNEGSKA (reference sequence). This CDR3 has 13 amino acids. The CDR3 coding sequence is TGCAGAGCCGACAACCACTTGAACACTGAAGCTTTCTTT. Translating it yields CRADNHLNTEAFF.

The sample holds many counts of this clonotype. The V and J genes are TRBV7-8 and TRBJ1-1, with D possibly TRBD1 on 6 matching bases. CDR3 length equals 14 residues. V was shortened by 5 bases and J by 5 bases, with 15 bases between the two germline ends. The V gene's germline CDR1 is SGHVS and CDR2 FQNEAQ. CDR3 coding DNA: TGTGCCAGCAGCCCCCCACGGGGGCTTACTGAAGCTTTCTTT. It is translated as CASSPPRGLTEAFF.

In its sample, this clonotype was seen many times. The chain couples TRBV6-1 to TRBJ2-7; TRBD2 matches at 10 bases. V was pared by 6 bases and J by 6 bases, with 8 bases of the junction left unmatched. This CDR3 region has 14 residues. The V gene's germline CDR1 is MNHNS and CDR2 SASEGT. CDR3 loop: CASRGTSETPEQYV. CDR3 DNA sequence: TGTGCCAGCAGGGGGACTAGCGAGACTCCCGAGCAGTACGTC.

Remarks on this clonotype: Given a much more abundant clone one base away, this may be a read error. The gene calls are TRBV11-2 and TRBJ1-6, with D unclear. This CDR3 has 20 residues. Trimming cost V 2 bases and J 0 bases, with 20 bases left between them. Germline V gene data show CDR1 as SGHAT and CDR2 as FQNNGV. In DNA form, the CDR3 reads TGTGCCAGCAGCTTATTCTTGGCCGAAAGCACCGACTCCTATAATTCACCCCTCCACTTT. Encoded protein: CASSLFLAESTDSYNSPLHF.

This clonotype is categorized as medium-sized. The genes are TRBV7-2 and TRBJ2-3; 7 nucleotides line up with TRBD2. The CDR3 is made up of 14 amino acids. CDR1 and CDR2 (germline): SGHTA, FQGNSA. Trimming at V came to 5 bases and at J to 9 bases, leaving 11 bases not matched to a gene. The chain's CDR3 is CASSQGGGVPTQYF. Written as DNA, the CDR3 is TGTGCCAGCAGCCAAGGTGGGGGGGTGCCGACGCAGTATTTT.